Described below is a single T cell receptor beta chain sequence and its context. This clone is a singleton in its sample. Its antigen is currently not known. Base qualities are not provided; no much larger clone lies one nucleotide away. The library came from the immunoSEQ multiplex PCR assay. The authors' pipeline ran thus. A statistical classification framework was built to diagnose cytomegalovirus status from the catalog of TCR beta chain sequences. TCRdb provides this immuneACCESS table in a form limited to in-frame rearrangements. Some clones are lacking; in checked studies, under half of them reflect an unresolved V gene, and why the rest are absent is not known. Clonal size and the V and J genes are those of that table, whereas D and trimming came from the DNA. This sample gives 80,000 to 100,000 clones in total; roughly 87% of them show up just once. The ten biggest clones cover around 6% of the sample.

The data belong to a study of cytomegalovirus exposure and HLA in healthy donors (dated by TCRdb to about 2017). Regarding the complete study: A later analysis indicated that the 130 or so validation repertoires were generated on the platform also employed for the 650 to 850 repertoires of the first cohort. To predict cytomegalovirus infection status, the study combined high-throughput TCR immunosequencing, statistical association of individual TCRs with disease status, and machine learning. The aim of the study was to test whether cataloging public T cell receptors could identify signatures of past pathogen exposure. A separate validation cohort of roughly 110 different subjects was used in addition to the roughly 700-subject first cohort. Broader findings and caveats from the paper: The validation cohort had no HLA typing available for a later analysis, so co-occurrence within that cohort was assessed over all 110 or so repertoires. The authors suggested that the approach could potentially be extended to other disease states and immunological phenotypes. A few of the identified cytomegalovirus-associated TCR beta chains were confirmed in vitro to be specific for cytomegalovirus antigens. Cytomegalovirus status was reported to be diagnosed by the classifier with high specificity and sensitivity in both the original and validation cohorts. Of the cluster scores, roughly 95% were above 0 in a later analysis, which found that TCRs clustered in the first cohort also tended to co-occur in the roughly 130 validation repertoires. Most TCR sequences were observed very rarely across donors, whereas some public TCRs were present in many individuals. The study gave a list of some 150 TCR beta chains associated with cytomegalovirus.

The donors were included in the validation cohort of some 120 subjects, a group kept apart from the roughly 670-subject first cohort. V is pared back by 2 bases and J by 2 bases, with 13 bases lying between the germline termini. The CDR3 sequence holds 16 residues, the cysteine and phenylalanine included. Of the read, only the CDR3 DNA is kept; its 48 bases are in frame from base 1. The germline V gene specifies MNHEY as CDR1 and SVGAGI as CDR2. The sequence joins TRBV6-5 to TRBJ2-1; the best D guess is TRBD1, with 6 bases matching. The TCR was taken from a man in his late teens or twenties in good health and CMV-seropositive. Sequencing input: PBMCs. The CDR3 protein is CASSYTWTATYNEQFF. At the DNA level, the sequence is TGTGCCAGCAGTTACACATGGACAGCAACCTACAATGAGCAGTTCTTC.